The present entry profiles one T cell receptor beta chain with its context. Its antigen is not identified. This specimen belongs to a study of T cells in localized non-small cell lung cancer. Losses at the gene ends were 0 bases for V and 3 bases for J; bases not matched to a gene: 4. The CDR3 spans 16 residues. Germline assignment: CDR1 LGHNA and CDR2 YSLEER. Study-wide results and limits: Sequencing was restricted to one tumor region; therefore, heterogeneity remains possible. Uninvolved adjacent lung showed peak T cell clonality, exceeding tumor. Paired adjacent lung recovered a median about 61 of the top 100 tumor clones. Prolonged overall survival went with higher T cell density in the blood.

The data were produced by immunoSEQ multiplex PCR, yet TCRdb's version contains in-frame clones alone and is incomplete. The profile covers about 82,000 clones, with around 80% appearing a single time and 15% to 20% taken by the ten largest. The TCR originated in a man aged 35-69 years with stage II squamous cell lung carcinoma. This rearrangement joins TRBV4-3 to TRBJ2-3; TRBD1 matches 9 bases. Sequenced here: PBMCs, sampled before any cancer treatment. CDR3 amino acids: CASSQDLGQGTDTQYF. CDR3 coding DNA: TGCGCCAGCAGCCAAGATTTGGGACAGGGAACAGATACGCAGTATTTT.